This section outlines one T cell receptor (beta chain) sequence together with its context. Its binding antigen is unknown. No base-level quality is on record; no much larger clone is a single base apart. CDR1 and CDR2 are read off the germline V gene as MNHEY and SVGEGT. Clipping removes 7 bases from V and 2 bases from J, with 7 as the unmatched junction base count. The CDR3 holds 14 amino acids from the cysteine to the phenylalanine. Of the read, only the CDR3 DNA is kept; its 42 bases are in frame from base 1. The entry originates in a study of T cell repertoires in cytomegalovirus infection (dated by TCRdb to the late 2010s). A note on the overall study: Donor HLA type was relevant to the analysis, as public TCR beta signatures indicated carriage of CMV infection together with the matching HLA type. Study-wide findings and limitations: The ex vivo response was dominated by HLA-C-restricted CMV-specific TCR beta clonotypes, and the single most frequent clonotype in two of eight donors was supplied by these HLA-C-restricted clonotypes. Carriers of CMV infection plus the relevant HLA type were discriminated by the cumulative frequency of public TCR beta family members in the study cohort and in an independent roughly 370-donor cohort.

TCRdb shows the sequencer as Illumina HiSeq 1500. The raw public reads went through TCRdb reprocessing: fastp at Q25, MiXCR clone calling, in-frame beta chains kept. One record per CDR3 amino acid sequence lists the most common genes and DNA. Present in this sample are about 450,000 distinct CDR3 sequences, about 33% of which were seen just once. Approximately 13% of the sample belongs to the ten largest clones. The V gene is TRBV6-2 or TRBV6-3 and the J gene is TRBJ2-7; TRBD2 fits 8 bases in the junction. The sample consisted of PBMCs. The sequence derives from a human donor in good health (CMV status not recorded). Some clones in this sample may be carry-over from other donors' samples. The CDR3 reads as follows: CASTTSGGTYEQYF. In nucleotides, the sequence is TGTGCCAGCACTACCAGCGGGGGAACCTACGAGCAGTACTTC.